This T cell receptor (beta chain) stems from a study of Ad26.COV2.S vaccination and SARS-CoV-2 variants. CDR1 and CDR2 from the germline V gene are ENHRY and SYGVKD. This CDR3 is built from 13 residues. Trimming cost V 5 bases and J 1 base, with 8 bases left between them. General study findings and limits: Ad26.COV2.S recipients had broader spike-specific TCRs (P = 0.0014).

Treatment defined: around 19 received Ad26.COV2.S at low or high dose, single or two shots; several received placebo; per-sample allocation not given. Samples were taken on day 63 after the first vaccine or placebo injection. The individual, an adult aged 18-55 years, was a donor in Boston. This table comes from immunoSEQ multiplex PCR, and its TCRdb copy is limited to in-frame clones, with some not included. Among around 500,000 clones listed, 89% were seen once. Note on this clone: The antigen remains unidentified.

This clonotype originated in a person aged 18-65 years who received the Ad26.COV2.S COVID-19 vaccine or a placebo. The sample consisted of peripheral blood, taken in a trial of Ad26.COV2.S vaccine versus placebo. The chain combines TRBV10-3 with TRBJ1-1; no clear D. For the CDR3, the DNA is TGTGCCATCAGTACGATGGGGAACACTGAAGCTTTCTTT. Protein product: CAISTMGNTEAFF.